The source of this T cell receptor (beta chain) is a study of regulatory T cells in long-lasting Graves disease. Study outcomes and limitations: Rather than thyroid tissue, only peripheral blood underwent study.

Germline values: CDR1 KGHSH, CDR2 LQKENI. CDR3 length: 14 residues. HTBI primers from iRepertoire and Arm-PCR of CDR3 regions yielded the TCR beta libraries. Using its own MiXCR run on the multiplex PCR reads, TCRdb lists one record per CDR3 protein. The sample lists hundreds of thousands of distinct CDR3 sequences, about 12% occurring once. Time point noted: newly diagnosed GD, antithyroid drugs for less than 3 months. Isolated PBMC RNA provided the starting material for the TCR library. Only a few counts were recorded for this clonotype. Its matching antigen is unknown. An end of the junction differs from the germline gene, which may be a read error. These data were likewise used in another study, on T cells in Graves' hyperthyroidism and ophthalmopathy. In that study: Most thyroid clonotypes expanded above 0.001 appeared in blood too.

The TCR was taken from a woman aged 30 to 39 with Graves disease. The chain carries TRBV18 and TRBJ2-7; D call uncertain. The material was peripheral blood mononuclear cells (PBMCs), obtained at new diagnosis, from a patient treated with antithyroid drugs. CDR3 DNA sequence: TGTGCCAACTCACCAGTTGGTGGTAGTTACGAGCAGTACTTC. Translated: CANSPVGGSYEQYF.